This entry concerns a single T cell receptor beta chain. Its antigen is still unknown. This entry comes from a study of identifying expanded T cells in peripheral blood. Overall study results and limits: Clone count variance between roughly 2-week samples rose with total template count. Technical replicates showed roughly 1.2 changed clones; about 2 weeks 15 to 20; four weeks 19.

No infections or other immune events were documented during collection. TCRdb's table, derived via immunoSEQ multiplex PCR, lists solely in-frame clones and lacks some. The sample has about 110,000 clones, roughly nine tenths seen once. Germline V CDR1 and CDR2: LNHDA, SQIVND (reference sequence). The CDR3 spans 15 residues. Trimming shortened V by 5 bases and J by 0 bases, and 12 bases separated the two germline ends. The sequenced material came from blood. The source is a person aged 18-70 years in good health. The rearrangement uses TRBV19 and TRBJ2-3; TRBD1 is a possible D gene (5 bases). The CDR3 DNA is TGTGCCAGTAGTTACCAGACAGCCAGCACAGATACGCAGTATTTT. It codes for CASSYQTASTDTQYF.